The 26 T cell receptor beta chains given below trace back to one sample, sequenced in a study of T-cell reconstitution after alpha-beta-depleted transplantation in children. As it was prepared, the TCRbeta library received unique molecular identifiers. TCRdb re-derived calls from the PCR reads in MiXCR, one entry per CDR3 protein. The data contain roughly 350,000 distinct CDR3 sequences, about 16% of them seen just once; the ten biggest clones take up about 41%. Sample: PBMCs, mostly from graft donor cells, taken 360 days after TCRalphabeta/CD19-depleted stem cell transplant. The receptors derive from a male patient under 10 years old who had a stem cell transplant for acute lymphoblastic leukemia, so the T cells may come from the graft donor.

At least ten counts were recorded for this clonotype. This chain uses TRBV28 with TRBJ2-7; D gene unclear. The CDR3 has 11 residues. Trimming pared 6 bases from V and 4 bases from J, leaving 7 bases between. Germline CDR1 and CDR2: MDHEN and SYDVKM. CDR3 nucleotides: TGTGCCAGCAGAACCCATTACGAGCAGTACTTC. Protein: CASRTHYEQYF.

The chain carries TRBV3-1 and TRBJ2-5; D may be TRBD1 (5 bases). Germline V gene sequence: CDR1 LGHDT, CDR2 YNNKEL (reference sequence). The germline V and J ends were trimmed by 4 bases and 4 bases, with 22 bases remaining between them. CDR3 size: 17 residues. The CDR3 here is CASSPSEWNRKGETQYF. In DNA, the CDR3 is TGTGCCAGCAGCCCCTCCGAGTGGAACAGGAAAGGAGAGACCCAGTACTTC.

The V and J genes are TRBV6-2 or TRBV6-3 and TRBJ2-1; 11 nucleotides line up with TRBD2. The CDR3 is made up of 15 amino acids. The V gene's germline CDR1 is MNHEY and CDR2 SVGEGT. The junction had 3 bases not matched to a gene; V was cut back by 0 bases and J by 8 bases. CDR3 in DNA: TGTGCCAGCAGTTACTCACTAGCGGGAGTCGATGAGCAGTTCTTC. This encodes CASSYSLAGVDEQFF.

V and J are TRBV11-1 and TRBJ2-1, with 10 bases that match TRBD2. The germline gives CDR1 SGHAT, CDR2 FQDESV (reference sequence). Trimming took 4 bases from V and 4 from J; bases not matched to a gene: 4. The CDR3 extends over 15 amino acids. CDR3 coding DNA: TGTGCCAGCAGCTGGACTAGCGGAAGATACAATGAGCAGTTCTTC. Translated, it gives CASSWTSGRYNEQFF.

CDR3 residues: CASSLGIGNQPQHF. Here the CDR3 DNA reads TGTGCCAGCAGCTTAGGGATAGGAAATCAGCCCCAGCATTTT. The chain uses TRBV7-2 and TRBJ1-5; no clear D gene. Trimming removed 1 base from V and 4 bases from J, with 8 bases in between. Germline V gene sequence: CDR1 SGHTA, CDR2 FQGNSA. The CDR3 sequence is 14 residues long.

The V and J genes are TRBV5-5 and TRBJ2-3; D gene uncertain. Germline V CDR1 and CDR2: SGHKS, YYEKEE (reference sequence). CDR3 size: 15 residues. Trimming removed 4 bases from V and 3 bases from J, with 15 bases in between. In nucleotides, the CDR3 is TGTGCCAGCAGCCCTCCGCCCTTAGCAACAGATACGCAGTATTTT. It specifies CASSPPPLATDTQYF.

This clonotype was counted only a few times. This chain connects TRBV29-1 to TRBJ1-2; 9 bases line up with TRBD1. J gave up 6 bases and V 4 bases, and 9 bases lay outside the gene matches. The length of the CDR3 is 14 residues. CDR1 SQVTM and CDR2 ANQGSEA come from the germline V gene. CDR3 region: CSVVAGDRVNGYTF. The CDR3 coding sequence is TGCAGCGTTGTCGCGGGGGACAGGGTGAATGGCTACACCTTC.

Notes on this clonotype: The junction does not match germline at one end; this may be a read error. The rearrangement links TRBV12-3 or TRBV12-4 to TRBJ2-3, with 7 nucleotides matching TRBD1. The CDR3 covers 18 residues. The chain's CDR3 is CTSSLFRTGPSSTDTQYF. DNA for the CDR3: TGTACCAGCAGTTTATTCCGGACAGGTCCCTCTAGCACAGATACGCAGTATTTT.

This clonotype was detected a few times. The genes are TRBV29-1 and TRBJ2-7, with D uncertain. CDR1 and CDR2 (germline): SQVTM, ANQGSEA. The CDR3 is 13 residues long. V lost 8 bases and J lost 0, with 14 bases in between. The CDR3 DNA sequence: TGCAGCTTTAGGCTACGGCACTCCTACGAGCAGTACTTC. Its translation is CSFRLRHSYEQYF.

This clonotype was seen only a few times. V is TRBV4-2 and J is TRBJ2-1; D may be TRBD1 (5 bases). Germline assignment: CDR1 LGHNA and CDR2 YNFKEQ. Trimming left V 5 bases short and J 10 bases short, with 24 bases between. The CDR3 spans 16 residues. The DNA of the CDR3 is TGTGCCAGCAGCTCCACAGGCTCCCCCGGGCCTATCGAGCAGTTCTTC. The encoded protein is CASSSTGSPGPIEQFF.

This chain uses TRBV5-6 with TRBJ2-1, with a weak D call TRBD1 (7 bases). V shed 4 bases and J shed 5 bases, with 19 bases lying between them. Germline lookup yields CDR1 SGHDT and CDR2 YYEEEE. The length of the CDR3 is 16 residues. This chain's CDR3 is CASSLAGGTANNEQFF. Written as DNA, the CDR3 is TGTGCCAGCAGCCTTGCAGGGGGGACAGCGAACAATGAGCAGTTCTTC.

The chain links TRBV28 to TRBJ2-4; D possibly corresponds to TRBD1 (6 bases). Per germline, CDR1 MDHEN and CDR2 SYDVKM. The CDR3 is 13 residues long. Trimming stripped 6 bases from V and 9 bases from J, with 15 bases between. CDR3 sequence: CASSPRQVLIQYF. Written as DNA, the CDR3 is TGTGCCAGCAGCCCCCGACAGGTACTCATTCAGTACTTC.

CDR3 loop: CASSSPRGSGSYEQYF. The DNA of the CDR3 is TGTGCCAGCAGCTCTCCGCGGGGTAGCGGATCCTACGAGCAGTACTTC. The chain recombines TRBV7-8 with TRBJ2-7, with D possibly being TRBD2 (6 bases). CDR3 size: 16 residues. Germline V gives CDR1 SGHVS, CDR2 FQNEAQ. V lost 4 bases and J lost 1, with 17 bases in between. The full variable domain, in which reference TRBV7-8 and TRBJ2-7 provide the parts outside the CDR3, is GAGVSQSPRYKVAKRGQDVALRCDPISGHVSLFWYQQALGQGPEFLTYFQNEAQLDKSGLPSDRFFAERPEGSVSTLKIQRTQQEDSAVYLCASSSPRGSGSYEQYFGPGTRLTVT.

CDR3 in DNA: TGTGCCAGCATTTTTCGAAGCCCATACCCAGATACGCAGTATTTT. The encoded protein is CASIFRSPYPDTQYF. The chain is built from TRBV2 and TRBJ2-3, with no clear D. The CDR3 loop spans 15 amino acids. CDR1 and CDR2 (germline): SNHLY, FYNNEI. V gave up 7 bases and J gave up 4 bases, with 18 bases separating them.

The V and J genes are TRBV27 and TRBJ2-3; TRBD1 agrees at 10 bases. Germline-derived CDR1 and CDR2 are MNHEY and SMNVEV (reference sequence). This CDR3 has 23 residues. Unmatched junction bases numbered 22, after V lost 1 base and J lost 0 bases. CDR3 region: CASSLFYLPARDRGTTSTDTQYF. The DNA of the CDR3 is TGTGCCAGCAGTTTATTTTATCTGCCAGCGCGGGACAGGGGTACTACTAGCACAGATACGCAGTATTTT.

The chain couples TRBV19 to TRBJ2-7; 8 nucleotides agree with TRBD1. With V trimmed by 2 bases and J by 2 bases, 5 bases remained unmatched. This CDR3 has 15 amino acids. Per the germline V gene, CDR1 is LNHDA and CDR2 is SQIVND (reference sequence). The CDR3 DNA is TGTGCCAGTAGTATATCGACAGGGGAAACCTACGAGCAGTACTTC. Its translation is CASSISTGETYEQYF.

The CDR3 DNA reads TGTGCCAGCAGCCCCCGAAGGTTGAGGGAGCAGTACTTC. It is translated as CASSPRRLREQYF. J is TRBJ2-7 and V is TRBV14, with no clear D. Trimming shortened V by 4 bases and J by 7 bases, and 14 bases separated the two germline ends. Germline V gene sequence: CDR1 SGHDN, CDR2 FVKESK. The CDR3 has 13 residues.

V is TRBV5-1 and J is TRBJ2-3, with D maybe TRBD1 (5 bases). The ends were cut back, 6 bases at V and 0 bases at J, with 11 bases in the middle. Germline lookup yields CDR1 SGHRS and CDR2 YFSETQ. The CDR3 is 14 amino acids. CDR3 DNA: TGCGCCAGCAAGGACACCGCGAGCACAGATACGCAGTATTTT. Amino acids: CASKDTASTDTQYF.

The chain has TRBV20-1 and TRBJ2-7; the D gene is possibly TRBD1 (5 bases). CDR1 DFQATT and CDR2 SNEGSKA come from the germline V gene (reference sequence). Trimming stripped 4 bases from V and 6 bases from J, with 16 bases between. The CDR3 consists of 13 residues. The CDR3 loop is CSATGQLLGEQYF. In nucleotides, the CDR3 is TGCAGTGCTACAGGGCAGCTTTTGGGCGAGCAGTACTTC.

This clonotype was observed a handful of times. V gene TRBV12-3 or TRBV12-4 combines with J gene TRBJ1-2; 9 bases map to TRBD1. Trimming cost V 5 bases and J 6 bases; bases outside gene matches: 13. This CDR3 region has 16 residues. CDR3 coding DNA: TGTGCCAGCAGTGCACGAGACAGGGGGGGAAATGATGGCTACACCTTC. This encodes CASSARDRGGNDGYTF.

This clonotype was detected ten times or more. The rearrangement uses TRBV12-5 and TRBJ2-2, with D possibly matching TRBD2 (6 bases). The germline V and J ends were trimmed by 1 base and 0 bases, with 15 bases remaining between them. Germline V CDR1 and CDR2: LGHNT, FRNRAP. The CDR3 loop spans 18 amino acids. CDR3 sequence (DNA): TGTGCTAGTGGTTTGGCAACTACTAGCTTATCGAACACCGGGGAGCTGTTTTTT. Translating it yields CASGLATTSLSNTGELFF.

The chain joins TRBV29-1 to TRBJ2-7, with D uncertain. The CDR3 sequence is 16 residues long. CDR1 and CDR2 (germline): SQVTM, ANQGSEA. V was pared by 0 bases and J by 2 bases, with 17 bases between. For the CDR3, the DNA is TGCAGCGTTGAAGAAACTACTACAGCCAGGCCCTACGAGCAGTACTTC. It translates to CSVEETTTARPYEQYF.

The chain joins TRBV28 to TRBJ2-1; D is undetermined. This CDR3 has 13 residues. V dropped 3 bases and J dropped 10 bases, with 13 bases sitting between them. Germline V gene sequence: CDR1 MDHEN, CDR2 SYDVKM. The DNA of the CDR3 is TGTGCCAGCAGTTTGAGGCAGGAAAAGGAGCAGTTCTTC. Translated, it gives CASSLRQEKEQFF.

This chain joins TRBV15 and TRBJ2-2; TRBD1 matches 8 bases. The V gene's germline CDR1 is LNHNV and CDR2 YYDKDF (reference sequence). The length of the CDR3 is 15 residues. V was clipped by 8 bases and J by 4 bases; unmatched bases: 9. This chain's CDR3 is CATADRERPTGELFF. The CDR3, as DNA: TGTGCCACCGCGGACAGGGAAAGACCCACCGGGGAGCTGTTTTTT.

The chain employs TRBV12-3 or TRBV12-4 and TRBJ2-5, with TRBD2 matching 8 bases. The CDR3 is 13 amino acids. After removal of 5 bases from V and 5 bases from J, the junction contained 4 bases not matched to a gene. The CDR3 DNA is TGTGCCAGCAGTCGACTAGCGCGGGAGACCCAGTACTTC. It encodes CASSRLARETQYF.

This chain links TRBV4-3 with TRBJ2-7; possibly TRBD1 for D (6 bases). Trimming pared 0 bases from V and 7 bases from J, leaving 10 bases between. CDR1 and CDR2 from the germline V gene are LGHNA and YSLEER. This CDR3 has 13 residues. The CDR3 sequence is CASSQERGREQYF. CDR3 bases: TGCGCCAGCAGCCAAGAAAGGGGGAGAGAGCAGTACTTC.